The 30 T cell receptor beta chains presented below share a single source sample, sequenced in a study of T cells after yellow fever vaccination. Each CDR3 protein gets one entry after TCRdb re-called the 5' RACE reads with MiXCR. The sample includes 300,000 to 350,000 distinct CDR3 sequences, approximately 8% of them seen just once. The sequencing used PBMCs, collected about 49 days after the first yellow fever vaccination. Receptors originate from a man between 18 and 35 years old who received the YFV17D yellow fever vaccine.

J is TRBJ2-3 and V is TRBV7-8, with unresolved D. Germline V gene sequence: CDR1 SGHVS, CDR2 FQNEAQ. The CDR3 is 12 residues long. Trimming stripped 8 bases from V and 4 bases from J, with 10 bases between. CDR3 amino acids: CASGSGADTQYF. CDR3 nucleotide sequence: TGTGCCAGCGGTTCTGGCGCAGATACGCAGTATTTT.

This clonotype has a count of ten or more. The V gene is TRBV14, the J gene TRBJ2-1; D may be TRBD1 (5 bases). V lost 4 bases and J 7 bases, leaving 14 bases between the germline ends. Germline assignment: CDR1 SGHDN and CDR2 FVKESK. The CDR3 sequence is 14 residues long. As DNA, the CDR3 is TGTGCCAGCAGCCCCTACTGGGGCTGGAATGAGCAGTTCTTC. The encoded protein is CASSPYWGWNEQFF.

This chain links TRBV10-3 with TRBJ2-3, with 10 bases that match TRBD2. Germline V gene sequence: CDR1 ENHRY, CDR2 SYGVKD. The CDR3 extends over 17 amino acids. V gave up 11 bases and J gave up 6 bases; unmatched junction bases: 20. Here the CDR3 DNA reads TGTGCCTCCACCGACCCGGGTACTAGCGGGGATCAGGATACGCAGTATTTT. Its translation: CASTDPGTSGDQDTQYF.

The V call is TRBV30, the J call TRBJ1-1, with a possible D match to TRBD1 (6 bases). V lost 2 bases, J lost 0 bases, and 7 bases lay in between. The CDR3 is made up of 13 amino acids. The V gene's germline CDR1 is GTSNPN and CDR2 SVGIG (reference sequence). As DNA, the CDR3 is TGTGCCTGGAGTAGGGGGATGAACACTGAAGCTTTCTTT. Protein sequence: CAWSRGMNTEAFF.

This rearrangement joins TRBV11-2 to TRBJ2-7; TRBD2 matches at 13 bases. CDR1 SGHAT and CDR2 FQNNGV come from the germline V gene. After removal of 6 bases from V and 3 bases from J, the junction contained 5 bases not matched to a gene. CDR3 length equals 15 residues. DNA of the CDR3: TGTGCCAGCAGACGGACTAGCGGGGGCCTCTACGAGCAGTACTTC. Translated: CASRRTSGGLYEQYF.

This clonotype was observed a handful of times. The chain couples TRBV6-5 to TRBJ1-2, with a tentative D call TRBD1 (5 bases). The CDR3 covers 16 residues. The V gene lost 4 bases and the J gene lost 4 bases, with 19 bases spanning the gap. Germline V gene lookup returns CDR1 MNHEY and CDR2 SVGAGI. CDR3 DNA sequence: TGTGCCAGCAGTTCACTCCGGGGGAGGGTCCCCTATGGCTACACCTTC. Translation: CASSSLRGRVPYGYTF.

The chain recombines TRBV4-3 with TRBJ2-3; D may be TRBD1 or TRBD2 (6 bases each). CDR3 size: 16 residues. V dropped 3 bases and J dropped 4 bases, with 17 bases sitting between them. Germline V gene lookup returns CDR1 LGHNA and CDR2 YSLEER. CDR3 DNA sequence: TGCGCCAGCAGCCACGATGGCCGGGGGCGAGCAGATACGCAGTATTTT. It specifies CASSHDGRGRADTQYF.

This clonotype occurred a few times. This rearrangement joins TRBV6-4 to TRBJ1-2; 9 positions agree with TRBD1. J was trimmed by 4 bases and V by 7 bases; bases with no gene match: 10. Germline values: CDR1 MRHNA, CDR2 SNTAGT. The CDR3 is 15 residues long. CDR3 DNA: TGTGCCAGCAAGCCACAGGGGGCCCTTCCCTATGGCTACACCTTC. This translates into CASKPQGALPYGYTF.

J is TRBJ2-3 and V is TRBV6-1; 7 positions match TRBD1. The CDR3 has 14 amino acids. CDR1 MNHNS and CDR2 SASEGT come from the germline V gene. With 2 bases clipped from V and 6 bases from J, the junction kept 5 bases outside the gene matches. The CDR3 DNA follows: TGTGCCAGCAGTGAATTACAGGGGTCGGATACGCAGTATTTT. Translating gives CASSELQGSDTQYF.

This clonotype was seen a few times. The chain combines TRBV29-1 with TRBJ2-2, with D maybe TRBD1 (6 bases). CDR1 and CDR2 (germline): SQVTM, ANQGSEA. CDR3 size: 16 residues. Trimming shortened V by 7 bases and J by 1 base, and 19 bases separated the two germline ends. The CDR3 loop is CSAETEQGWNTGELFF. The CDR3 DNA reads TGCAGCGCCGAAACCGAACAGGGATGGAACACCGGGGAGCTGTTTTTT.

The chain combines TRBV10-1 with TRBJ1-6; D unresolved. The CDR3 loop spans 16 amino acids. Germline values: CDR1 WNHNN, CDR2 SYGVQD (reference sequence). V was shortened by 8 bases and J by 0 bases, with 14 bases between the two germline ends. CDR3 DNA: TGCGCCAGCGGTACCGATTTCGGCTCCTATAATTCACCCCTCCACTTT. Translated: CASGTDFGSYNSPLHF.

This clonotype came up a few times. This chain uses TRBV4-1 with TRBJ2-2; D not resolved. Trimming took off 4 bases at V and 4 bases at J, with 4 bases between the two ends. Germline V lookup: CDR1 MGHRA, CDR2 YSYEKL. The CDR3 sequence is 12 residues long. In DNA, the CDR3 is TGCGCCAGCAGCCCAGTCACCGGGGAGCTGTTTTTT. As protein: CASSPVTGELFF.

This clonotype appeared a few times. CDR3 sequence reads: CARRDRGSYEQYF. In nucleotides, the CDR3 is TGTGCCAGAAGGGACAGGGGTTCCTACGAGCAGTACTTC. The chain is built from TRBV21-1 and TRBJ2-7. TRBV21-1 is noted as a pseudogene. The CDR3 has 13 amino acids.

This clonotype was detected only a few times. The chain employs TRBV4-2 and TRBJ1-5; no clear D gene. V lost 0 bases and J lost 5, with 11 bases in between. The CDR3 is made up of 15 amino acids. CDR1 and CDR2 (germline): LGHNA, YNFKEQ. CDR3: CASSQEGLRDQPQHF. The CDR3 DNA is TGTGCCAGCAGCCAAGAAGGACTGAGAGATCAGCCCCAGCATTTT.

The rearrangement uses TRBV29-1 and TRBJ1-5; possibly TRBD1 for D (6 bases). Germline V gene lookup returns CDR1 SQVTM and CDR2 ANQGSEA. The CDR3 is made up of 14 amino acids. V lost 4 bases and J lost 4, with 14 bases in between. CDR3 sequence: CSVAGAGINQPQHF. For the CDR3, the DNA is TGCAGCGTTGCAGGGGCAGGGATTAATCAGCCCCAGCATTTT.

The CDR3 loop reads CASSHWSASSNYGYTF. CDR3 sequence (DNA): TGTGCCAGCAGCCATTGGAGCGCCTCCTCTAACTATGGCTACACCTTC. V usage is TRBV3-1 and J usage is TRBJ1-2; no clear D gene. Germline-derived CDR1 and CDR2 are LGHDT and YNNKEL (reference sequence). This CDR3 spans 16 amino acids. The V end lost 3 bases, the J end lost 0 bases, and 14 bases lay between the germline ends.

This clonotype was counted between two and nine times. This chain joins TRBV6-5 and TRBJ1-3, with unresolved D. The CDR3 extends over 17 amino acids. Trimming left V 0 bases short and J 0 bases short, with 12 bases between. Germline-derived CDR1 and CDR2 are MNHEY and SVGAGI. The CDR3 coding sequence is TGTGCCAGCAGTTACTCGGGCCCCGGACCCTCTGGAAACACCATATATTTT. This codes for CASSYSGPGPSGNTIYF.

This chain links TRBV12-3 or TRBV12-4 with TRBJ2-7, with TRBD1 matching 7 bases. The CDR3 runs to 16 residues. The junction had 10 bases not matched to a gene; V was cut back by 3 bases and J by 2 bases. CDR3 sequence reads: CASSLSTWDRPYEQYF. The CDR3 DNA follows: TGTGCCAGCAGTTTGTCCACTTGGGACAGACCCTACGAGCAGTACTTC.

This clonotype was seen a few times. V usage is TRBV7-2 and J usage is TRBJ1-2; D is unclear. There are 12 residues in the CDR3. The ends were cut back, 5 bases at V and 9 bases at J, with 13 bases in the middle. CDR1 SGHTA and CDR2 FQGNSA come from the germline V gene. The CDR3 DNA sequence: TGTGCCAGCAGCCCCCGAGAATACAGCTACACCTTC. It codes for CASSPREYSYTF.

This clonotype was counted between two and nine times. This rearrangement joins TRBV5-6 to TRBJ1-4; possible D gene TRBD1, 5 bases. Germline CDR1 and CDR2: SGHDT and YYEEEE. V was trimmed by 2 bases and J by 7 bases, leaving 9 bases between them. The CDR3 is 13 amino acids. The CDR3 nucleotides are TGTGCCAGCAGCTTCGACAGATCTGAAAAACTGTTTTTT. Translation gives CASSFDRSEKLFF.

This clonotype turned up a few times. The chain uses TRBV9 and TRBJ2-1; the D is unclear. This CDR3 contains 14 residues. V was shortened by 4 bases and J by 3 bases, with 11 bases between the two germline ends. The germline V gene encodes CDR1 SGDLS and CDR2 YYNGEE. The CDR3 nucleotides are TGTGCCAGCAGCCCTAGGTCAATCTACAATGAGCAGTTCTTC. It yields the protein CASSPRSIYNEQFF.

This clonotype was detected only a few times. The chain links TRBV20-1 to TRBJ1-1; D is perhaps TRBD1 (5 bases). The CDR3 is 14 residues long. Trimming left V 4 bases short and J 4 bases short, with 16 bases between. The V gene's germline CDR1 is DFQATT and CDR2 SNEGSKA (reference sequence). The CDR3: CSATWGFGATEAFF. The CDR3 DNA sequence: TGCAGTGCTACTTGGGGGTTTGGGGCCACTGAAGCTTTCTTT.

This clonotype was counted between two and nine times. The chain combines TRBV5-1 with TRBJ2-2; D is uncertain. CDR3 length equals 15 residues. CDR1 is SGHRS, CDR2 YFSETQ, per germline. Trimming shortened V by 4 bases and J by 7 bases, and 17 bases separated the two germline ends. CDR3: CASSPVTGNGGELFF. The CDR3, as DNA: TGCGCCAGCAGCCCGGTCACCGGTAATGGCGGGGAGCTGTTTTTT.

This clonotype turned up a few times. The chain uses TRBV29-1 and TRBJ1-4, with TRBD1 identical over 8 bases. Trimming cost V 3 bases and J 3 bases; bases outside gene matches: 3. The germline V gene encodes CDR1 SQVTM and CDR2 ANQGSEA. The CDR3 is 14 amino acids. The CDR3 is CSVDQGAANEKLFF. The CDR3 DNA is TGCAGCGTTGATCAGGGGGCAGCTAATGAAAAACTGTTTTTT.

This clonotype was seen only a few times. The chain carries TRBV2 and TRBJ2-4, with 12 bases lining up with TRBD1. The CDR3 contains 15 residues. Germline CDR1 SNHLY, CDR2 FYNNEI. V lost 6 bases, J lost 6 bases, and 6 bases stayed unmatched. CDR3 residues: CASSGTGGGGNIQYF. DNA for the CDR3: TGTGCCAGCAGCGGGACAGGGGGCGGTGGAAACATTCAGTACTTC.

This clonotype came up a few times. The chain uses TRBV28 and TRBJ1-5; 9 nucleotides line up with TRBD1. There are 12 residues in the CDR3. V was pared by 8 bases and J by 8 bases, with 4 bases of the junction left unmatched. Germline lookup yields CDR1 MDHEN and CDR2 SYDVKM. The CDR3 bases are TGTGCCAGCGGGACAGGGAGGAAGCCCCAGCATTTT. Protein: CASGTGRKPQHF.

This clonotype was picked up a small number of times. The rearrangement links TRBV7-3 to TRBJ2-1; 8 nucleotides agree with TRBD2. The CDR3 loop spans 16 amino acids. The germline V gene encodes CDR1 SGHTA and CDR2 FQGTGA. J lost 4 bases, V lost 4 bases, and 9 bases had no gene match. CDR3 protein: CASSSSGGERYNEQFF. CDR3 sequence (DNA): TGTGCCAGCAGCTCCTCGGGGGGGGAACGATACAATGAGCAGTTCTTC.

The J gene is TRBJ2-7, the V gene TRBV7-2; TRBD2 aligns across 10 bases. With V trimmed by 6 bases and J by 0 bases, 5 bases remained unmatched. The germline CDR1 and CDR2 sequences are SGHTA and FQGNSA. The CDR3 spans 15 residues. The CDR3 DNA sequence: TGTGCCAGCAGTCAACTAGCGGGGCGCTCCTACGAGCAGTACTTC. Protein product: CASSQLAGRSYEQYF.

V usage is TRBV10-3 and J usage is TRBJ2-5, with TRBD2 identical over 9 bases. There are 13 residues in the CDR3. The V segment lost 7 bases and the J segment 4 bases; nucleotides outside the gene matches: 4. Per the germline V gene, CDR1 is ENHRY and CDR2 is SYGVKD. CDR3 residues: CAIMGLAGETQYF. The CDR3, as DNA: TGTGCCATCATGGGACTAGCAGGAGAGACCCAGTACTTC.

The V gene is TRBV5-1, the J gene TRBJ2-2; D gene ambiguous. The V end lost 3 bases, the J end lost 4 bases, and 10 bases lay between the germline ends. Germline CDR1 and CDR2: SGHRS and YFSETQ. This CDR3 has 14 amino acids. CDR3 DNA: TGCGCCAGCAGCTCGAGGTGGGGCACCGGGGAGCTGTTTTTT. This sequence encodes CASSSRWGTGELFF.